This T cell receptor beta chain was observed in a study of T cell responses to AZD1222 COVID-19 vaccine. Germline V CDR1 and CDR2: SGHTA, FQGNSA. This CDR3 comprises 14 residues. The V end was cut by 4 bases, the J end by 1 base, with 9 bases between. Using immunoSEQ multiplex PCR, the repertoire was profiled, and TCRdb retains in-frame clones only, with some absent. The sample has about 74,000 clones, roughly 89% seen once. Whole-study results and caveats: Vaccine-associated CD4 TCRs spanned spike, dominant at 160-218 and 743-854. It was only after the peak T cell response that any repertoires were sampled. Baseline antibody screening turned up just six seropositive AZD1222 recipients.

This clone was recorded a few times. Antigen unknown. This receptor was obtained from an adult in good health. The chain uses TRBV7-2 and TRBJ2-3; D possibly corresponds to TRBD2 (5 bases). Here the sequenced sample was peripheral blood, taken on day 0 of AZD1222 vaccination. CDR3 in amino acids: CASSSGLGTDTQYF. CDR3 in DNA: TGTGCCAGCAGCTCCGGACTTGGCACAGATACGCAGTATTTT.